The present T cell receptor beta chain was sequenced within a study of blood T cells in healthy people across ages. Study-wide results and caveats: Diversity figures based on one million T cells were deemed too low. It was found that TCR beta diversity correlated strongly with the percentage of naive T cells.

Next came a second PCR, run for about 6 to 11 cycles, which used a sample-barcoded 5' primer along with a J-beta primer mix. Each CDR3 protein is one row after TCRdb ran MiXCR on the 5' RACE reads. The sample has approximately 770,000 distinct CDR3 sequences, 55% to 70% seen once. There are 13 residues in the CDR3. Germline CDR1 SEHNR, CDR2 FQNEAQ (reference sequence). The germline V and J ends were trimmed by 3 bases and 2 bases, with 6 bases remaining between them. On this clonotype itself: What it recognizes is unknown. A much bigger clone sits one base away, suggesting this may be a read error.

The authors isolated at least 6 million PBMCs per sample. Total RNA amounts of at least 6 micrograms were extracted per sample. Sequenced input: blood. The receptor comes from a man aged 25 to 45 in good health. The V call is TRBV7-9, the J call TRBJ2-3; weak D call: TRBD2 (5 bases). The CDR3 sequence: CASSFDYTDTQYF. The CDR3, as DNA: TGTGCCAGCAGCTTTGACTACACAGATACGCAGTATTTT.